Sequencing of this T cell receptor beta chain was carried out in a study of blood T cell repertoires in COVID-19. Study-wide context: Sources were T cells, B-cell-depleted T cells, or PBMCs; the material itself was cDNA or gDNA.

In the authors' methods: Reference gene primer amplification gave estimated nucleated cell counts. Only in-frame clones appear in the TCRdb table, and some are missing; sequencing was by immunoSEQ multiplex PCR. The V and J calls and clone size are taken from that table; D and trimming were inferred from the DNA. The sample comprises approximately 65,000 clones, approximately 88% of which are singletons, and approximately 5.1% rests with the top ten. The germline V gene has CDR1 SGHAT and CDR2 FQNNGV. Losses at the gene ends were 4 bases for V and 2 bases for J; bases not matched to a gene: 4. This CDR3 has 14 amino acids.

The rearrangement uses TRBV11-2 and TRBJ2-7, with 8 bases identical to TRBD1. The sequenced sample consisted of peripheral blood. This clonotype was sampled from a human donor in a cohort sampled during active COVID-19. The CDR3 DNA sequence: TGTGCCAGCAGCTCGCGGACAGGGACCTACGAGCAGTACTTC. Its translation: CASSSRTGTYEQYF. Together with reference TRBV11-2 and TRBJ2-7, the CDR3 gives the full variable domain: EAGVAQSPRYKIIEKRQSVAFWCNPISGHATLYWYQQILGQGPKLLIQFQNNGVVDDSQLPKDRFSAERLKGVDSTLKIQPAKLEDSAVYLCASSSRTGTYEQYFGPGTRLTVT.